The 26 T cell receptor beta chains in this list originate from one sample, sequenced in a study of shared clonotypes between healthy human individuals (dated by TCRdb to between 2020 and 2021). The method behind the library was the immunoSEQ multiplex PCR assay. TCRdb took over this immuneACCESS table, retaining in-frame rearrangements with V and J assigned. Such tables are incomplete; in checked studies, under half of the missing clones stem from an unresolved V gene, and the remainder is unexplained. The sample profile shows about 1 million clones; roughly 80% of them were found once. The ten top clones hold 1.4% of the sample. Sequencing was carried out using memory CD4+ T cells sorted from blood. The cell subset or site label, as the study defines it: CD45RA-negative fraction. These receptors were collected from a man aged 18 to 30 in good health.

In this sample, this clone turned up a few times. The chain has TRBV4-1 and TRBJ1-5; D ambiguous. The CDR3 covers 13 residues. Trimming stripped 0 bases from V and 9 bases from J, with 9 bases between. Germline V gene sequence: CDR1 MGHRA, CDR2 YSYEKL. CDR3 nucleotides: TGCGCCAGCAGCCAAGATCCCGGGCTGCCCCAGCATTTT. Amino acid sequence: CASSQDPGLPQHF.

This chain connects TRBV27 to TRBJ1-4; maybe TRBD1 (6 bases). The CDR3 contains 14 residues. The germline gives CDR1 MNHEY, CDR2 SMNVEV (reference sequence). Trimming left V 2 bases short and J 5 bases short, with 9 bases between. The CDR3 loop reads CASSLTGLNEKLFF. The CDR3 region has the DNA TGTGCCAGCAGTTTAACAGGGCTCAATGAAAAACTGTTTTTT.

The chain has TRBV7-9 and TRBJ2-7, with TRBD1 matching over 11 bases. The V gene's germline CDR1 is SEHNR and CDR2 FQNEAQ (reference sequence). The trim removed 0 bases at V and 6 bases at J, leaving 1 base unmatched. CDR3 length: 14 amino acids. CDR3 residues: CASSLAGTGGEQYF. In DNA, the CDR3 is TGTGCCAGCAGCTTAGCCGGGACAGGGGGCGAGCAGTACTTC. Full variable domain (missing parts from reference TRBV7-9 and TRBJ2-7): DTGVSQNPRHKITKRGQNVTFRCDPISEHNRLYWYRQTLGQGPEFLTYFQNEAQLEKSRLLSDRFSAERPKGSFSTLEIQRTEQGDSAMYLCASSLAGTGGEQYFGPGTRLTVT.

J is TRBJ2-1 and V is TRBV7-2; 9 nucleotides align to TRBD2. The CDR3 is 17 residues long. Germline V lookup: CDR1 SGHTA, CDR2 FQGNSA. The V gene end was trimmed by 7 bases and the J gene end by 5 bases; junction bases not matched to a gene: 15. The CDR3 DNA sequence: TGTGCCAGCACCTTCCGCCCCGGGACTAGCCAAAACAATGAGCAGTTCTTC. It yields the protein CASTFRPGTSQNNEQFF.

The chain carries TRBV2 and TRBJ2-5; D tentatively fits TRBD1 or TRBD2 (5 bases each). Germline V CDR1 and CDR2: SNHLY, FYNNEI. V shed 6 bases and J shed 2 bases, with 13 bases lying between them. The CDR3 consists of 14 residues. CDR3 sequence (DNA): TGTGCCAGCAGCCGAGGGGTAGTACAAGAGACCCAGTACTTC. It is translated as CASSRGVVQETQYF.

In regard to this clone: Other nucleotide sequences from this sample produce the same CDR3. The J gene is TRBJ2-7, the V gene TRBV6-1; no definite D call. CDR3 length: 11 residues. V was shortened by 2 bases and J by 4 bases, with 3 bases between the two germline ends. Germline assignment: CDR1 MNHNS and CDR2 SASEGT. The CDR3 sequence: CASSELYEQYF. The CDR3 nucleotides are TGTGCCAGCAGTGAATTGTACGAGCAGTACTTC.

This clone was observed a handful of times. The V and J genes are TRBV30 and TRBJ2-7; 7 positions match TRBD1. J was trimmed by 2 bases and V by 0 bases; bases with no gene match: 7. This CDR3 contains 15 residues. Germline V gene lookup returns CDR1 GTSNPN and CDR2 SVGIG (reference sequence). CDR3 nucleotides: TGTGCCTGGAGTGTAACAGGGACAGTGGCCTACGAGCAGTACTTC. It encodes CAWSVTGTVAYEQYF.

The chain recombines TRBV2 with TRBJ2-5; 12 bases agree with TRBD2. There are 14 residues in the CDR3. Germline V gives CDR1 SNHLY, CDR2 FYNNEI. J gave up 7 bases and V 6 bases, and 6 bases lay outside the gene matches. CDR3 coding DNA: TGTGCCAGCAGAGGGACTAGCGGGCCCGGGACCCAGTACTTC. Protein: CASRGTSGPGTQYF. Supplemented by reference TRBV2 and TRBJ2-5, the full variable domain reads EPEVTQTPSHQVTQMGQEVILRCVPISNHLYFYWYRQILGQKVEFLVSFYNNEISEKSEIFDDQFSVERPDGSNFTLKIRSTKLEDSAMYFCASRGTSGPGTQYFGPGTRLLVL.

This chain links TRBV2 with TRBJ2-3, with D possibly TRBD2 on 5 matching bases. The CDR3 length is 16 residues. Per germline, CDR1 SNHLY and CDR2 FYNNEI. V dropped 6 bases and J dropped 0 bases, with 16 bases sitting between them. The chain's CDR3 is CASSRIGLPSTDTQYF. CDR3 nucleotide sequence: TGTGCCAGCAGCCGAATCGGACTGCCTAGCACAGATACGCAGTATTTT.

This clone was seen a handful of times. The V and J genes are TRBV2 and TRBJ1-4; D may be TRBD1 (6 bases). The CDR3 runs 16 residues. Germline V lookup: CDR1 SNHLY, CDR2 FYNNEI. V was clipped by 3 bases and J by 1 base, with 12 bases between them. The CDR3 region has the DNA TGTGCCAGCAGTGAGGGGGGCACCTTAACTAATGAAAAACTGTTTTTT. Its translation is CASSEGGTLTNEKLFF.

V gene TRBV11-1 combines with J gene TRBJ2-7; the match to TRBD1 covers 9 bases. The J segment lost 2 bases and the V segment lost 7 bases, leaving 3 bases of the junction unmatched. CDR3 length equals 13 residues. The germline V gene encodes CDR1 SGHAT and CDR2 FQDESV (reference sequence). The CDR3 DNA follows: TGTGCCAGCACCCGGACAGGGGCCTACGAGCAGTACTTC. It yields the protein CASTRTGAYEQYF.

To note about this clone: The sample has other DNA sequences that encode this CDR3 too. The chain carries TRBV10-3 and TRBJ2-7; 9 positions match TRBD1. This CDR3 has 15 residues. Germline V gives CDR1 ENHRY, CDR2 SYGVKD. Trimming at V came to 3 bases and at J to 4 bases, leaving 7 bases not matched to a gene. The CDR3 nucleotides read TGTGCCATCAGTGATTTCGACAGGGGGTCTTACGAGCAGTACTTC. Residues: CAISDFDRGSYEQYF.

The chain has TRBV7-8 and TRBJ2-3; possible D gene TRBD2, 5 bases. The CDR3 is 12 residues long. The germline gives CDR1 SGHVS, CDR2 FQNEAQ. V lost 5 bases and J 6 bases, leaving 9 bases between the germline ends. DNA of the CDR3: TGTGCCAGCAGCCCTACGGGGGATACGCAGTATTTT. Translation gives CASSPTGDTQYF. Based on the CDR3 plus reference TRBV7-8 and TRBJ2-3, the full variable domain is GAGVSQSPRYKVAKRGQDVALRCDPISGHVSLFWYQQALGQGPEFLTYFQNEAQLDKSGLPSDRFFAERPEGSVSTLKIQRTQQEDSAVYLCASSPTGDTQYFGPGTRLTVL.

This clone turned up a few times. The CDR3 protein is CASSPNRGYTEAFF. In DNA form, the CDR3 reads TGTGCCAGCAGTCCAAACAGGGGCTACACTGAAGCTTTCTTT. The chain has TRBV2 and TRBJ1-1; 7 nucleotides agree with TRBD1. V lost 5 bases to trimming and J lost 3 bases; unmatched junction nucleotides: 6. This CDR3 contains 14 residues. Germline CDR1 and CDR2: SNHLY and FYNNEI.

The sample holds many counts of this clone. J is TRBJ2-3 and V is TRBV10-3; 7 bases align to TRBD1. After removal of 5 bases from V and 0 bases from J, the junction contained 5 bases not matched to a gene. Germline CDR1 is ENHRY and CDR2 is SYGVKD. The CDR3 runs to 15 residues. CDR3 in amino acids: CAISRDSASTDTQYF. The CDR3 nucleotides are TGTGCCATCAGTAGGGACAGTGCTAGCACAGATACGCAGTATTTT.

The chain is built from TRBV5-1 and TRBJ2-7; D is ambiguous. V was cut by 6 bases and J by 6 bases, with 16 bases left in between. The CDR3 is made up of 13 amino acids. The germline V gene has CDR1 SGHRS and CDR2 YFSETQ. The CDR3 protein is CASTAQIAGEQYF. The CDR3 DNA sequence: TGCGCCAGCACGGCCCAAATCGCAGGCGAGCAGTACTTC.

Of note for this clone: A read error may account for a junction end that differs from germline. This sample includes further DNA sequences coding for the same CDR3. The chain employs TRBV18 and TRBJ2-5; 10 bases line up with TRBD1. The CDR3 spans 15 residues. CDR1 and CDR2 from the germline V gene are KGHSH and LQKENI. CDR3 loop: CASSDGTGAQETQYF. In DNA form, the CDR3 reads TGTGCCAGCTCGGATGGGACAGGGGCTCAAGAGACTCAGTACTTC.

The V and J genes are TRBV10-2 and TRBJ2-2; D remains ambiguous. CDR1 and CDR2 (germline): WSHSY, SAAADI. V lost 6 bases and J 4 bases, leaving 9 bases between the germline ends. The CDR3 totals 13 residues. CDR3 in amino acids: CASRGGPTGELFF. The CDR3 DNA reads as TGCGCCAGCAGAGGCGGACCCACCGGGGAGCTGTTTTTT.

This rearrangement joins TRBV7-2 to TRBJ2-1, with a tentative D call TRBD2 (6 bases). Trimming left V 5 bases short and J 4 bases short, with 15 bases between. CDR1 and CDR2 (germline): SGHTA, FQGNSA. This CDR3 region has 15 residues. CDR3 amino acids: CASSPSRGLYNEQFF. The CDR3 DNA is TGTGCCAGCAGCCCTAGCCGGGGACTTTACAATGAGCAGTTCTTC.

The J gene is TRBJ2-2, the V gene TRBV15, with 8 positions matching TRBD1. The CDR3 extends over 16 amino acids. CDR1 and CDR2 from the germline V gene are LNHNV and YYDKDF (reference sequence). Unmatched junction bases numbered 8, after V lost 4 bases and J lost 4 bases. The CDR3 DNA follows: TGTGCCACCAGCAAAGGGACAGGCCCGAGCACCGGGGAGCTGTTTTTT. Protein: CATSKGTGPSTGELFF.

The chain combines TRBV10-3 with TRBJ1-6; tentative D call: TRBD1 (6 bases). Germline-derived CDR1 and CDR2 are ENHRY and SYGVKD. With 4 bases removed from V and 8 bases from J, the gap between germline ends came to 12 bases. This CDR3 is built from 14 residues. As DNA, the CDR3 is TGTGCCATCAGTGCAGGGGTTGATCATTCACCCCTCCACTTT. It yields the protein CAISAGVDHSPLHF.

The chain employs TRBV5-5 and TRBJ1-1; unclear D gene. CDR1 SGHKS and CDR2 YYEKEE come from the germline V gene (reference sequence). This CDR3 comprises 15 residues. Trimming took off 0 bases at V and 6 bases at J, with 15 bases between the two ends. This CDR3 is CASSLEADYLAEAFF. The CDR3 nucleotides are TGTGCCAGCAGCTTGGAGGCGGACTACCTTGCTGAAGCTTTCTTT.

The rearrangement joins TRBV18 to TRBJ2-3; D is ambiguous. This CDR3 region has 14 residues. CDR1 is KGHSH, CDR2 LQKENI, per germline. The V gene lost 0 bases and the J gene lost 7 bases, with 11 bases spanning the gap. CDR3 DNA: TGTGCCAGCTCACCACCGTTGGGGTTGTATACGCAGTATTTT. Translated, it gives CASSPPLGLYTQYF.

This chain connects TRBV9 to TRBJ1-6, with 12 bases lining up with TRBD1. The CDR3 sequence is 15 residues long. Trimming removed 4 bases from V and 9 bases from J; junction bases left unmatched: 5. CDR1 and CDR2 (germline): SGDLS, YYNGEE. The CDR3 DNA reads as TGTGCCAGCAGCCTTCTGGGACAGGGGGCTTCACCCCTCCACTTT. Its protein is CASSLLGQGASPLHF.

The CDR3 DNA is TGTGCCAGCAGTCCTGGACTCAACACCGGGGAGCTGTTTTTT. This sequence encodes CASSPGLNTGELFF. The chain recombines TRBV2 with TRBJ2-2, with D possibly being TRBD2 (5 bases). Germline V CDR1 and CDR2: SNHLY, FYNNEI. The CDR3 extends over 14 amino acids. Deletions cut 5 bases from V and 2 bases from J, with 9 bases between. The full variable domain, rest sourced from reference TRBV2 and TRBJ2-2, is EPEVTQTPSHQVTQMGQEVILRCVPISNHLYFYWYRQILGQKVEFLVSFYNNEISEKSEIFDDQFSVERPDGSNFTLKIRSTKLEDSAMYFCASSPGLNTGELFFGEGSRLTVL.

This clone was counted many times. The V and J genes are TRBV11-3 and TRBJ2-7; D perhaps matches TRBD1 (6 bases). V was pared by 1 base and J by 3 bases, with 16 bases between. Germline CDR1 SGHNT, CDR2 YENEEA. This CDR3 has 16 residues. The CDR3 DNA is TGTGCCAGCAGCTTAGTACAAAACAGGGACGTCTACGAGCAGTACTTC. Protein: CASSLVQNRDVYEQYF. The full variable domain, in which reference TRBV11-3 and TRBJ2-7 provide the parts outside the CDR3, is EAGVVQSPRYKIIEKKQPVAFWCNPISGHNTLYWYLQNLGQGPELLIRYENEEAVDDSQLPKDRFSAERLKGVDSTLKIQPAELGDSAVYLCASSLVQNRDVYEQYFGPGTRLTVT.